This T cell receptor beta chain was obtained from a study of CD8 T cells in Susac syndrome (dated by TCRdb to between 2018 and 2020). Some background on the complete study: Repertoire sequencing was used to test whether CD8+ T cell activation and differentiation in Susac syndrome was antigen driven. The full study reports these points: The study acknowledged that relatively few individuals were included in the TCR sequencing and HLA analysis.

RNA was extracted using the RNeasy kit, and about 0.45 to 1 ug of the RNA was reverse transcribed with random hexamers. TCR beta CDR3 regions were amplified with the immunoSEQ multiplex PCR assay covering 54 Vbeta and 13 Jbeta segments. Bias from PCR amplification was corrected by using a synthetic template baseline for primer optimization and for computational correction. In the original analysis: Only productive sequences were kept, with reads annotated to V, D and J genes according to IMGT and analyzed in immunoSEQ Analyzer. Clonality was computed as one minus Shannon entropy normalized by log2 of the number of productive unique sequences. For each patient and control, public and private clones were evaluated within the 100 most prevalent clones. Susac-specific clones were defined as absent from healthy and MS cohorts, roughly 1,100 published viral clones and other ImmuneACCESS disease sequences. The public sequencing data were trimmed at Q25 with fastp and processed into clonotypes with MiXCR by TCRdb, which kept only in-frame beta chains. A single entry per CDR3 protein holds the most common genes and DNA from its merged rows. These V and J calls are TCRdb output, not the study's own analysis. The sample table contains around 150,000 distinct CDR3 sequences; only one count was recorded for approximately 92% of them. More than 0.11% of the sample rests with the top ten.

CDR3 length: 17 amino acids, cysteine to phenylalanine. The kept DNA is CDR3 alone, 51 bases in frame from the first base. CDR1 LGHNA and CDR2 YNFKEQ were looked up in the germline V gene. V lost 4 bases and J lost 0 bases; the stretch between them is 17 bases long. Peripheral blood CD8+ and CD4+ T cells from healthy donors, Susac syndrome patients and multiple sclerosis patients were profiled by high-throughput TCR beta sequencing. Healthy donors were age- and sex-matched controls. Bulk CD8+ and CD4+ T cells were purified magnetically by negative isolation, whereas CD8+ TEMRA cells were enriched by FACS. Blood was collected in EDTA tubes and processed within 24 hours, with PBMCs isolated through density gradient centrifugation. PBMCs intended for TCR sequencing were frozen in liquid nitrogen and were later thawed in a 37 degrees C water bath. The sorted or isolated CD4+, CD8+ and CD8+ TEMRA cells had a purity of 90% or higher.

Details on this clonotype: Its antigen target is currently unknown. Per-base qualities were not stored, and no clone one base away is much larger.

The V gene is TRBV4-2 and the J gene is TRBJ2-3, with the D segment identity uncertain. Sequencing was done on a sample of CD4+ T cells from PBMCs. This clonotype was obtained from a human donor in good health. CDR3 reads: CASSPEVLGRSTDTQYF. DNA sequence: TGTGCCAGCAGCCCAGAGGTACTTGGTAGAAGCACAGATACGCAGTATTTT.